The next 31 T cell receptor beta chains were all read from a single sample in a study of T-cell memory formation after mild COVID-19 listed by TCRdb under 2021. The library relied on 5' RACE. Sequencing took place on an Illumina NovaSeq 6000. Starting from the raw public reads, TCRdb applied fastp trimming at Q25, assembled clones with MiXCR and retained in-frame beta chains. Here each entry gathers all rows of one CDR3 protein and keeps the most common genes and DNA. The sample records roughly 300,000 distinct CDR3 sequences, under 8.5% of which are singletons. In total, the top ten clones hold about 20% of the sample. The sequenced sample was PBMCs or a T cell subset sorted from them (not recorded which). The receptor set was obtained from a man aged 18-30 years who had mild COVID-19 (a few samples of this study predate the infection). The sample titles of this study are shuffled in the database, so cell type and time point are left out; the donor was told from shared clones.

The rearrangement links TRBV19 to TRBJ2-2; 7 bases agree with TRBD1. The CDR3 totals 15 residues. Per germline, CDR1 LNHDA and CDR2 SQIVND (reference sequence). J was trimmed by 1 base and V by 10 bases; bases with no gene match: 9. CDR3 in amino acids: CATTDRALNTGELFF. CDR3 DNA: TGTGCCACCACTGACAGGGCATTGAACACCGGGGAGCTGTTTTTT.

The V gene is TRBV2, the J gene TRBJ1-1, with TRBD1 matching over 7 bases. In germline, CDR1 is SNHLY, CDR2 FYNNEI. The V gene end was trimmed by 7 bases and the J gene end by 0 bases; junction bases not matched to a gene: 5. CDR3 length: 14 residues. CDR3 loop: CASTTGQLNTEAFF. CDR3 nucleotide sequence: TGTGCCAGCACAACGGGACAGTTGAACACTGAAGCTTTCTTT.

There are a few counts of this clonotype. V usage is TRBV4-2 and J usage is TRBJ2-3; perhaps TRBD1 as D (6 bases). V was shortened by 0 bases and J by 1 base, with 20 bases between the two germline ends. The CDR3 is 19 amino acids. From germline, CDR1 is LGHNA and CDR2 YNFKEQ. Here the CDR3 reads CASSQDGQHSGQRTDTQYF. The CDR3 DNA reads as TGTGCCAGCAGCCAAGACGGGCAACATTCAGGACAGCGCACAGATACGCAGTATTTT.

This clonotype has at least ten counts. The V call is TRBV4-2, the J call TRBJ2-2, with D perhaps matching TRBD1 (6 bases). The CDR3 runs 17 residues. V gave up 0 bases and J gave up 2 bases, with 13 bases separating them. Germline V gene sequence: CDR1 LGHNA, CDR2 YNFKEQ. The CDR3 spells CASSQEAGAFNTGELFF. CDR3 coding DNA: TGTGCCAGCAGCCAAGAGGCAGGGGCCTTTAACACCGGGGAGCTGTTTTTT.

The J gene is TRBJ2-7, the V gene TRBV6-5; D is ambiguous. The CDR3 extends over 12 amino acids. V was cut by 2 bases and J by 3 bases, with 5 bases left in between. CDR1 MNHEY and CDR2 SVGAGI come from the germline V gene. The CDR3 loop reads CASSYSNYEQYV. The CDR3 nucleotides read TGTGCCAGCAGTTACAGTAACTACGAGCAGTACGTC.

This clonotype was detected a few times. The chain couples TRBV28 to TRBJ2-7; a weak D match, TRBD2 (6 bases). CDR1 and CDR2 (germline): MDHEN, SYDVKM. Trimming cost V 5 bases and J 3 bases, with 14 bases left between them. The CDR3 has 14 residues. The CDR3 protein is CASSLFGGNYEQYV. CDR3 in DNA: TGTGCCAGCAGTCTCTTCGGGGGTAACTACGAGCAGTACGTC.

At least ten counts were recorded for this clonotype. The J gene is TRBJ2-2, the V gene TRBV5-1; D not certain. Germline assignment: CDR1 SGHRS and CDR2 YFSETQ. This CDR3 comprises 14 residues. The germline V and J ends were trimmed by 0 bases and 0 bases, with 3 bases remaining between them. The CDR3: CASSLASNTGELFF. The DNA of the CDR3 is TGCGCCAGCAGCTTGGCCTCGAACACCGGGGAGCTGTTTTTT. Full variable domain (missing parts from reference TRBV5-1 and TRBJ2-2): KAGVTQTPRYLIKTRGQQVTLSCSPISGHRSVSWYQQTPGQGLQFLFEYFSETQRNKGNFPGRFSGRQFSNSRSEMNVSTLELGDSALYLCASSLASNTGELFFGEGSRLTVL.

V usage is TRBV7-2 and J usage is TRBJ2-3; 7 nucleotides agree with TRBD2. The CDR3 has 13 residues. The junction had 4 bases not matched to a gene; V was cut back by 4 bases and J by 6 bases. Germline CDR1 and CDR2: SGHTA and FQGNSA. CDR3 in amino acids: CASSSGGNDTQYF. The CDR3 bases are TGTGCCAGCAGCTCCGGGGGGAATGATACGCAGTATTTT.

This clonotype appeared a few times. The CDR3 is CASSLVRDSPSNYGYTF. The CDR3 nucleotides read TGTGCCAGCAGCTTAGTGCGGGATTCTCCCTCCAACTATGGCTACACCTTC. The rearrangement links TRBV11-2 to TRBJ1-2; D is undetermined. CDR1 and CDR2 (germline): SGHAT, FQNNGV. The CDR3 is 17 residues long. The V end was cut by 1 base, the J end by 2 bases, with 17 bases between.

This clonotype was recorded a few times. This sequence joins TRBV6-6 and TRBJ2-3, with 11 bases that match TRBD1. The CDR3 covers 15 residues. V lost 5 bases, J lost 4 bases, and 5 bases stayed unmatched. The germline gives CDR1 MNHNY, CDR2 SVGAGI (reference sequence). In DNA, the CDR3 is TGTGCCAGCAGTCCCGGGACAGGGGGTTCAGATACGCAGTATTTT. It specifies CASSPGTGGSDTQYF.

This clonotype has a handful of counts. The J gene is TRBJ2-7, the V gene TRBV7-6; possibly TRBD1 for D (6 bases). This CDR3 contains 15 residues. In germline, CDR1 is SGHVS, CDR2 FNYEAQ. Trimming removed 3 bases from V and 5 bases from J, with 17 bases in between. CDR3 protein: CASSFGTRPTNEQYF. The CDR3 bases are TGTGCCAGCAGCTTCGGGACACGGCCTACCAACGAGCAGTACTTC.

Only a few counts were recorded for this clonotype. The chain carries TRBV6-6 and TRBJ1-3; TRBD1 aligns across 7 bases. Trimming cost V 7 bases and J 0 bases; bases outside gene matches: 18. This CDR3 is built from 19 residues. Germline-derived CDR1 and CDR2 are MNHNY and SVGAGI (reference sequence). The CDR3 region is CASTGQALNQGSSGNTIYF. The DNA for the CDR3 is TGTGCCAGCACCGGACAGGCTCTAAACCAGGGGAGCTCTGGAAACACCATATATTTT.

The J gene is TRBJ2-3, the V gene TRBV20-1, with 8 bases fitting TRBD2. This CDR3 is built from 17 residues. V shed 3 bases, J shed 0 bases, and the junction held 11 bases outside the gene matches. From germline, CDR1 is DFQATT and CDR2 SNEGSKA (reference sequence). CDR3 sequence (DNA): TGCAGTGCTAGTCCCGGCGGGGGGCGGCCTAGCACAGATACGCAGTATTTT. The encoded protein is CSASPGGGRPSTDTQYF.

This clonotype was observed a handful of times. The chain recombines TRBV20-1 with TRBJ1-5; TRBD1 agrees at 7 bases. Germline CDR1 reads DFQATT; CDR2 reads SNEGSKA (reference sequence). V shed 6 bases, J shed 1 base, and the junction held 6 bases outside the gene matches. The CDR3 sequence is 14 residues long. Written as DNA, the CDR3 is TGCAGTGCGAAAAGACAGGGAAGCAATCAGCCCCAGCATTTT. This gives the protein CSAKRQGSNQPQHF.

The genes are TRBV19 and TRBJ2-1; TRBD2 matches at 11 bases. The CDR3 covers 17 residues. J gave up 6 bases and V 5 bases, and 12 bases lay outside the gene matches. CDR1 is LNHDA and CDR2 is SQIVND in the germline V gene (reference sequence). DNA for the CDR3: TGTGCCAGTAGTTTTCATAGCGGGGGGGCCTCTGGCAATGAGCAGTTCTTC. As protein: CASSFHSGGASGNEQFF. Full variable domain (rest looked up from reference TRBV19 and TRBJ2-1): DGGITQSPKYLFRKEGQNVTLSCEQNLNHDAMYWYRQDPGQGLRLIYYSQIVNDFQKGDIAEGYSVSREKKESFPLTVTSAQKNPTAFYLCASSFHSGGASGNEQFFGPGTRLTVL.

This clonotype was detected only a few times. The chain combines TRBV6-2 or TRBV6-3 with TRBJ2-1; D not certain. The CDR3 consists of 11 residues. The germline V gene encodes CDR1 MNHEY and CDR2 SVGEGT. V was shortened by 6 bases and J by 5 bases, with 5 bases between the two germline ends. This CDR3 is CASRRHNEQFF. The CDR3 DNA sequence: TGTGCCAGCAGGCGGCACAATGAGCAGTTCTTC.

The V gene is TRBV20-1, the J gene TRBJ2-3, with D perhaps TRBD2 (6 bases). This CDR3 has 14 residues. The V and J ends lost 1 base and 11 bases respectively, with 19 bases between them. CDR1 is DFQATT, CDR2 SNEGSKA, per germline (reference sequence). The CDR3 DNA is TGCAGTGCTAGAGCTTGGGGAGGTGAGGTGGGGCAGTATTTT. The encoded protein is CSARAWGGEVGQYF.

This clonotype occurred a few times. CDR3 coding DNA: TGTGCCAGCAGACCCCTAGCGGGGGTGGCAGATACGCAGTATTTT. Its translation: CASRPLAGVADTQYF. The chain carries TRBV28 and TRBJ2-3; 10 bases are a match to TRBD2. Per the germline V gene, CDR1 is MDHEN and CDR2 is SYDVKM. The CDR3 extends over 15 amino acids. Trimming at V came to 6 bases and at J to 4 bases, leaving 7 bases not matched to a gene.

V usage is TRBV5-1 and J usage is TRBJ2-5; the match to TRBD2 covers 10 bases. Germline V CDR1 and CDR2: SGHRS, YFSETQ. The CDR3 sequence is 17 residues long. V shed 4 bases, J shed 3 bases, and the junction held 12 bases outside the gene matches. DNA of the CDR3: TGCGCCAGCAGCCCAGGAGCTAGCGGGGGAGGAAAAGAGACCCAGTACTTC. Protein sequence: CASSPGASGGGKETQYF. Complete variable domain (other parts from reference TRBV5-1 and TRBJ2-5): KAGVTQTPRYLIKTRGQQVTLSCSPISGHRSVSWYQQTPGQGLQFLFEYFSETQRNKGNFPGRFSGRQFSNSRSEMNVSTLELGDSALYLCASSPGASGGGKETQYFGPGTRLLVL.

This clonotype has ten or more counts. The chain joins TRBV5-6 to TRBJ2-5; perhaps TRBD2 as D (5 bases). Germline V gene sequence: CDR1 SGHDT, CDR2 YYEEEE. Trimming took 1 base from V and 5 from J, leaving 9 bases between them. The CDR3 runs 13 residues. CDR3 nucleotide sequence: TGTGCCAGCAGCTTGACTAGTGTGGAGACCCAGTACTTC. Its translation: CASSLTSVETQYF.

This clonotype was counted ten times or more. The V call is TRBV7-2, the J call TRBJ1-4, with D hard to call. The CDR3 is 17 residues long. Germline assignment: CDR1 SGHTA and CDR2 FQGNSA. Between the trimmed V and J ends, which lost 1 base and 7 bases, there was a span of 19 bases. The CDR3: CASSLGLGGGSSEKLFF. Written as DNA, the CDR3 is TGTGCCAGCAGCTTAGGTCTTGGAGGAGGATCTAGTGAAAAACTGTTTTTT. The whole variable domain, filled in from reference TRBV7-2 and TRBJ1-4, reads GAGVSQSPSNKVTEKGKDVELRCDPISGHTALYWYRQSLGQGLEFLIYFQGNSAPDKSGLPSDRFSAERTGGSVSTLTIQRTQQEDSAVYLCASSLGLGGGSSEKLFFGSGTQLSVL.

This clonotype was recorded a few times. J is TRBJ2-5 and V is TRBV7-8; 8 bases map to TRBD1. Trimming removed 2 bases from V and 5 bases from J; junction bases left unmatched: 4. There are 14 residues in the CDR3. Germline-derived CDR1 and CDR2 are SGHVS and FQNEAQ. In DNA form, the CDR3 reads TGTGCCAGCAGCTTAAGGACAGGGCTGGAGACCCAGTACTTC. This translates into CASSLRTGLETQYF.

This clonotype was seen many times. The chain links TRBV7-6 to TRBJ2-7; TRBD1 matches at 9 bases. CDR1 SGHVS and CDR2 FNYEAQ come from the germline V gene. V dropped 5 bases and J dropped 2; count of bases not matched to a gene: 7. The CDR3 totals 15 residues. CDR3 amino acids: CASSPGTGFPYEQYF. DNA for the CDR3: TGTGCCAGCAGCCCGGGGACAGGGTTCCCCTACGAGCAGTACTTC.

Ten or more counts support this clonotype. This chain uses TRBV29-1 with TRBJ1-4; no clear D. V dropped 1 base and J dropped 8 bases, with 11 bases sitting between them. CDR3 size: 13 residues. Germline assignment: CDR1 SQVTM and CDR2 ANQGSEA. The CDR3 DNA reads as TGCAGCGTTGAAGCCCCGGGCTCGGAAAAACTGTTTTTT. Translated, it gives CSVEAPGSEKLFF.

This clonotype was recorded a few times. The rearrangement uses TRBV11-2 and TRBJ1-6; D is uncertain. Trimming removed 5 bases at V and 0 bases at J, with 11 bases between. Germline lookup yields CDR1 SGHAT and CDR2 FQNNGV. The CDR3 has 16 amino acids. DNA for the CDR3: TGTGCCAGCAGCCTTATACAGAGCTCCTATAATTCACCCCTCCACTTT. The encoded protein is CASSLIQSSYNSPLHF.

Of note for this clonotype: It may be a read error: a sequence one base away is much more abundant. The J gene is TRBJ2-5, the V gene TRBV7-3; a weak D match, TRBD1 (6 bases). This CDR3 has 14 amino acids. V dropped 5 bases and J dropped 4 bases, with 14 bases sitting between them. The germline V gene has CDR1 SGHTA and CDR2 FQGTGA. CDR3 sequence (DNA): TGTGCCAGCAGCGCGGGCAGGGGACGAGAGACCCAGTACTTC. Its protein product is CASSAGRGRETQYF.

In this sample, this clonotype turned up many times. The chain uses TRBV23-1 and TRBJ2-1; D gene uncertain. TRBV23-1 is an ORF, and what it does is uncertain. The CDR3 runs to 15 residues. Deletions cut 2 bases from V and 0 bases from J, with 8 bases between. The CDR3 nucleotides are TGCGCCAGCAGTCAAGGGGATAGCTCCTACAATGAGCAGTTCTTC. Encoded protein: CASSQGDSSYNEQFF.

In its sample, this clonotype was seen a few times. The CDR3: CASSSQIANYGYTF. In DNA, the CDR3 is TGTGCCAGCAGTTCCCAGATTGCCAACTATGGCTACACCTTC. The chain is built from TRBV6-5 and TRBJ1-2; no definite D call. The CDR3 has 14 amino acids. The V end lost 4 bases, the J end lost 2 bases, and 11 bases lay between the germline ends. In germline, CDR1 is MNHEY, CDR2 SVGAGI.

A few counts support this clonotype. The V and J genes are TRBV4-1 and TRBJ1-3; 8 bases map to TRBD1. Germline V gene data show CDR1 as MGHRA and CDR2 as YSYEKL. The trim removed 5 bases at V and 4 bases at J, leaving 7 bases unmatched. This CDR3 has 15 residues. This chain's CDR3 is CASSARTGQGNTIYF. For the CDR3, the DNA is TGCGCCAGCAGCGCGCGGACAGGGCAAGGAAACACCATATATTTT.

The sample holds many counts of this clonotype. The V gene is TRBV5-1, the J gene TRBJ2-4; D remains ambiguous. This CDR3 contains 15 residues. V lost 0 bases, J lost 6 bases, and 13 bases lay in between. The V gene's germline CDR1 is SGHRS and CDR2 YFSETQ. CDR3 loop: CASSLGGNVRNIQYF. The DNA for the CDR3 is TGCGCCAGCAGCTTGGGGGGAAATGTTAGAAACATTCAGTACTTC.

This clonotype was picked up many times. The J gene is TRBJ2-7, the V gene TRBV6-5; TRBD1 matches at 7 bases. J lost 0 bases, V lost 7 bases, and 3 bases had no gene match. Germline CDR1 and CDR2: MNHEY and SVGAGI. The CDR3 contains 13 residues. CDR3 nucleotides: TGTGCCAGCAATAGACAGGGCTCCTACGAGCAGTACTTC. This codes for CASNRQGSYEQYF.